This T cell receptor beta chain was profiled in a study of T-cell reconstitution after alpha-beta-depleted transplantation in children. Study-level results: Reportedly, alpha-beta T cells present about two months post-transplant originated from several hundred expanded clones of graft origin. Elevated TCRbeta diversity at day 60 was traced, in some patients, to surviving recipient T cells and thymic progenitors. By one year post-transplant, T-cell counts and diversity largely arose from T cells that were newly produced.

Using unique molecular identifiers, the investigators prepared the TCRbeta library. In TCRdb, the PCR reads were re-called with MiXCR into one record per CDR3 protein. The sample records fewer than 750,000 distinct CDR3 sequences, 23% being singletons. A note on this clonotype: Its antigen is currently unknown.

The sequence derives from a boy in the first two years of life who had a stem cell transplant for acute myeloid leukemia, so the T cells may come from the graft donor. The sequenced sample was PBMCs, mostly from graft donor cells, obtained 360 days after TCRalphabeta/CD19-depleted stem cell transplant.

The CDR3 here is CASKERDEQYF. The DNA for the CDR3 is TGTGCCAGCAAAGAAAGGGACGAGCAGTACTTC. The genes are TRBV6-2 or TRBV6-3 and TRBJ2-7; no clear D gene. Trimming cost V 7 bases and J 5 bases, with 9 bases left between them. The CDR3 contains 11 residues. CDR1 MNHEY and CDR2 SVGEGT come from the germline V gene.